This T cell receptor beta chain was captured by sequencing in a study of T cell repertoires in ileal Crohn's disease. The CDR3 is made up of 12 amino acids. Germline assignment: CDR1 KGHSH and CDR2 LQKENI. Trimming at V came to 6 bases and at J to 5 bases, leaving 1 base not matched to a gene. The sample's time point: neoterminal ileum biopsy at postoperative endoscopy, about 6 months after surgery. Some clones are missing from TCRdb's copy, which holds only in-frame ones; the method was immunoSEQ multiplex PCR. The sample lists roughly 5,000 clones, around 69% occurring once. The source is an adult with Crohn's disease. This chain joins TRBV18 and TRBJ2-1; 7 nucleotides align to TRBD1. Material: ileal tissue. Here the CDR3 DNA reads TGTGCCAGCTCGGGGACAGACAATGAGCAGTTCTTC. Translating gives CASSGTDNEQFF.